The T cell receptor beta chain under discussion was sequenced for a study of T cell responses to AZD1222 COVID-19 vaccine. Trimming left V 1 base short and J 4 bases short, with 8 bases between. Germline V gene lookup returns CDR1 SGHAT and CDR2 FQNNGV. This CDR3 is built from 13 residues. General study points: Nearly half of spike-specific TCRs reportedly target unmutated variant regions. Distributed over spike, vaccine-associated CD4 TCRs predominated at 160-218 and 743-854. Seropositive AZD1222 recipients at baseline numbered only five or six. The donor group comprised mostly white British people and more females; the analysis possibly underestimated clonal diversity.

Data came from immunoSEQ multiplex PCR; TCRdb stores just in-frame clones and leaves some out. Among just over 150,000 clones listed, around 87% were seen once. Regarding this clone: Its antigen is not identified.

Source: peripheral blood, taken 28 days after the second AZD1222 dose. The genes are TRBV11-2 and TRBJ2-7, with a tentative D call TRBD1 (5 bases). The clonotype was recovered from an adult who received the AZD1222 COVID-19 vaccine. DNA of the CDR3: TGTGCCAGCAGCTTAGGACAGAGGTACGAGCAGTACTTC. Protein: CASSLGQRYEQYF.